This paragraph covers one T cell receptor (beta chain) sequence. The CDR3 length is 15 residues. Trimming cost V 0 bases and J 2 bases, with 11 bases left between them. Germline CDR1 reads SGHNT; CDR2 reads YYREEE (reference sequence). These data come from a study of blood T cell repertoires in COVID-19. Study in general: Both acute and convalescent COVID-19 samples were obtained from the United States, Italy and Spain. The cDNA or gDNA used as material had been derived from T cells, B-cell-depleted T cells, or PBMCs.

Across over 20 US areas, participants ranged in age from about 18 to 100 years. In the original workflow: Scientists estimated how many nucleated cells there were by amplifying reference gene primers. The assay was immunoSEQ multiplex PCR, and TCRdb's table has in-frame clones only and misses some. V and J calls and clone size are copied from that table; D and trimming were computed from the DNA. Among some 200,000 clones, approximately 80% were seen once, and the ten largest hold 6.5% to 8.5%. Sequenced material: PBMCs or T cells enriched from blood (not recorded which). This TCR was sampled from a woman aged 40 to 55 with acute COVID-19. This rearrangement joins TRBV5-4 to TRBJ2-5, with D possibly TRBD2 on 5 matching bases. CDR3 coding DNA: TGTGCCAGCAGCTTGGTTGGCGAGCGGCAAGAGACCCAGTACTTC. Amino acid sequence: CASSLVGERQETQYF.